This T cell receptor (beta chain) is from a study of monozygotic twins with inflammatory bowel disease. Study-wide points: The analysis yielded no support for one strong signal or clonotype associated with IBD.

The CDR3 runs to 14 residues. Germline lookup yields CDR1 MNHEY and CDR2 SMNVEV (reference sequence). Staff drew an approximately 2.5 ml blood sample from each donor. Turning to this clonotype: The antigen is unknown.

An amount of 3,500 to 4,500 ng of total RNA was used for each TCR library. Eight cDNA synthesis reactions were run for every sample. From the 5' RACE reads, TCRdb lists one entry per CDR3 protein and no DNA. This sample's table has hundreds of thousands of distinct CDR3 sequences. Input material: blood. This rearrangement joins TRBV27 to TRBJ2-1. This TCR was sampled from a human donor with ulcerative colitis or Crohn's disease, or a healthy co-twin of an affected twin (not recorded which). Here the CDR3 reads CASTKGSSYNEQFF.